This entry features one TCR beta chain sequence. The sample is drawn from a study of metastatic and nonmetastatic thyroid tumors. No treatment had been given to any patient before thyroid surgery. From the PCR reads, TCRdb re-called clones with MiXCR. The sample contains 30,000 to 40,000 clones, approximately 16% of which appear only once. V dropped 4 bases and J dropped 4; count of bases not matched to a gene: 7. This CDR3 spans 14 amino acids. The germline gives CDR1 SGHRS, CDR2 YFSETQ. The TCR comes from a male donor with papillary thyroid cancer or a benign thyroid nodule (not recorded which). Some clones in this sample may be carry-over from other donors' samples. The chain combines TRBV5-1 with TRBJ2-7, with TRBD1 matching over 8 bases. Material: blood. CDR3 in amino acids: CASSLPGQEYEQYF. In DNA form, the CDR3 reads TGCGCCAGCAGCCTACCGGGACAGGAATACGAGCAGTACTTC.